The 21 T cell receptor beta chains given below trace back to one sample, sequenced in a study of CD8 T cells in ankylosing spondylitis. Via MiXCR, TCRdb re-called the 5' RACE reads, giving one row per CDR3 protein. This sample has under 300,000 distinct CDR3 sequences, with 15% to 20% found just once. The specimen sequenced was blood, either unsorted or a sorted T cell fraction (not recorded which). The receptors were sampled from a male donor with ankylosing spondylitis or in good health (not recorded which).

This clonotype was seen a few times. V and J are TRBV5-6 and TRBJ1-1; D is ambiguous. V was clipped by 2 bases and J by 6 bases, with 14 bases between them. The CDR3 sequence is 14 residues long. CDR1 SGHDT and CDR2 YYEEEE come from the germline V gene. CDR3 coding DNA: TGTGCCAGCAGCTTCCGTAGTATCGGCGCTGAAGCTTTCTTT. Translated: CASSFRSIGAEAFF.

The chain carries TRBV20-1 and TRBJ1-2; TRBD1 agrees at 7 bases. This CDR3 is 15 amino acids long. Germline V gene sequence: CDR1 DFQATT, CDR2 SNEGSKA (reference sequence). Trimming took 0 bases from V and 4 from J; bases not matched to a gene: 8. The CDR3 here is CSARDFGQAAYGYTF. The DNA of the CDR3 is TGCAGTGCTAGAGACTTTGGACAGGCGGCCTATGGCTACACCTTC.

This rearrangement joins TRBV29-1 to TRBJ1-1; D might be TRBD1 (6 bases). The V end lost 3 bases, the J end lost 3 bases, and 17 bases lay between the germline ends. Germline V gene sequence: CDR1 SQVTM, CDR2 ANQGSEA. The CDR3 extends over 15 amino acids. The CDR3 protein is CSVELDVGADTEAFF. The CDR3 DNA follows: TGCAGCGTTGAGCTGGACGTGGGGGCGGACACTGAAGCTTTCTTT. Full variable domain (missing parts from reference TRBV29-1 and TRBJ1-1): SAVISQKPSRDICQRGTSLTIQCQVDSQVTMMFWYRQQPGQSLTLIATANQGSEATYESGFVIDKFPISRPNLTFSTLTVSNMSPEDSSIYLCSVELDVGADTEAFFGQGTRLTVV.

The chain links TRBV29-1 to TRBJ2-1; no clear D. CDR1 SQVTM and CDR2 ANQGSEA come from the germline V gene. The V gene lost 4 bases and the J gene lost 0 bases, with 10 bases spanning the gap. CDR3 size: 14 residues. The CDR3: CSVVGGRSYNEQFF. In nucleotides, the CDR3 is TGCAGCGTTGTCGGCGGCCGCTCCTACAATGAGCAGTTCTTC.

This clonotype was detected a few times. The chain joins TRBV20-1 to TRBJ2-7; the match to TRBD2 covers 8 bases. With V trimmed by 3 bases and J by 4 bases, 14 bases remained unmatched. Germline values: CDR1 DFQATT, CDR2 SNEGSKA (reference sequence). The length of the CDR3 is 16 residues. In DNA form, the CDR3 reads TGCAGTGCTAGGGGCTGGACTAGCTCGTTGATATACGAGCAGTACTTC. It codes for CSARGWTSSLIYEQYF.

V is TRBV6-1 and J is TRBJ1-1; maybe TRBD1 (6 bases). Germline CDR1 and CDR2: MNHNS and SASEGT. The CDR3 is made up of 14 amino acids. V was clipped by 6 bases and J by 1 base, with 12 bases between them. The CDR3 reads CASSKQGWNTEAFF. The CDR3 DNA follows: TGTGCCAGCAGCAAACAGGGATGGAACACTGAAGCTTTCTTT.

The chain couples TRBV4-1 to TRBJ2-2, with D perhaps TRBD1 (6 bases). Germline loops: CDR1 MGHRA, CDR2 YSYEKL. CDR3 length equals 15 residues. Trimming cost V 1 base and J 9 bases, with 15 bases left between them. CDR3 in DNA: TGCGCCAGCAGCCAAGCAGGGGCCGGGACCCGGGAGCTGTTTTTT. Protein product: CASSQAGAGTRELFF.

This chain links TRBV27 with TRBJ2-3; 8 bases agree with TRBD2. The junction had 5 bases not matched to a gene; V was cut back by 5 bases and J by 1 base. Germline V gene data show CDR1 as MNHEY and CDR2 as SMNVEV (reference sequence). There are 15 residues in the CDR3. CDR3 residues: CASSRREGGTDTQYF. Written as DNA, the CDR3 is TGTGCCAGCAGTCGCCGGGAGGGGGGCACAGATACGCAGTATTTT.

The chain carries TRBV7-3 and TRBJ2-1; D not resolved. Trimming cost V 9 bases and J 5 bases, with 8 bases left between them. The length of the CDR3 is 11 residues. Germline V CDR1 and CDR2: SGHTA, FQGTGA. The CDR3 loop is CASGSNNEQFF. In DNA, the CDR3 is TGTGCCAGTGGCAGCAACAATGAGCAGTTCTTC.

This clonotype has ten or more counts. The chain recombines TRBV4-1 with TRBJ1-4; 8 positions agree with TRBD1. Germline V gene data show CDR1 as MGHRA and CDR2 as YSYEKL. V trimming: 1 base; J trimming: 8 bases; junction bases outside the gene matches: 12. CDR3 length equals 17 residues. CDR3 in DNA: TGCGCCAGCAGCCAAGGACAGGGGCCACTCGAAAAAGAAAAACTGTTTTTT. Translation: CASSQGQGPLEKEKLFF.

The genes are TRBV12-3 or TRBV12-4 and TRBJ1-1; 7 positions agree with TRBD1. Unmatched junction bases numbered 9, after V lost 8 bases and J lost 6 bases. CDR3 size: 13 residues. The CDR3 is CASETGTNPEAFF. For the CDR3, the DNA is TGTGCCAGCGAGACAGGGACCAACCCTGAAGCTTTCTTT.

This clonotype was seen many times. The CDR3 protein is CASSVAYDISYEQYF. CDR3 nucleotides: TGTGCCAGCAGCGTAGCTTACGACATTTCCTACGAGCAGTACTTC. This chain links TRBV9 with TRBJ2-7; D gene unclear. Deletions cut 0 bases from V and 1 base from J, with 11 bases between. This CDR3 region has 15 residues. Germline V gene data show CDR1 as SGDLS and CDR2 as YYNGEE.

This clonotype was recorded a few times. V and J are TRBV7-3 and TRBJ2-3, with D unresolved. Germline-derived CDR1 and CDR2 are SGHTA and FQGTGA. V was trimmed by 3 bases and J by 2 bases, leaving 15 bases between them. This CDR3 is built from 16 residues. DNA for the CDR3: TGTGCCAGCAGCTTTCGCAATCATACAGTCACAGATACGCAGTATTTT. Protein: CASSFRNHTVTDTQYF.

The rearrangement joins TRBV5-4 to TRBJ2-7, with D possibly matching TRBD2 (7 bases). V was clipped by 3 bases and J by 2 bases, with 15 bases between them. The CDR3 runs to 15 residues. Germline V lookup: CDR1 SGHNT, CDR2 YYREEE (reference sequence). This CDR3 reads CASSSGGGSPYEQYF. The DNA for the CDR3 is TGTGCCAGCAGCTCGGGGGGCGGGTCCCCCTACGAGCAGTACTTC.

This clonotype showed up many times. V gene TRBV6-5 combines with J gene TRBJ2-7, with TRBD1 as a possible D gene (5 bases). Germline V gene data show CDR1 as MNHEY and CDR2 as SVGAGI. The CDR3 spans 14 residues. V was pared by 2 bases and J by 7 bases, with 15 bases between. CDR3 sequence (DNA): TGTGCCAGCAGTTACGGGCAGGGCTGGTATGAGCAGTACTTC. This encodes CASSYGQGWYEQYF.

This clonotype was seen a few times. CDR3 in amino acids: CASSFVSTDTQYF. CDR3 nucleotides: TGTGCCAGCAGCTTTGTCAGCACAGATACGCAGTATTTT. The chain employs TRBV7-3 and TRBJ2-3; D is unresolved. The CDR3 spans 13 residues. Looked up from germline, CDR1 is SGHTA and CDR2 is FQGTGA. Trimming stripped 3 bases from V and 0 bases from J, with 4 bases between.

This clonotype has ten or more counts. The chain combines TRBV6-5 with TRBJ2-3, with 7 bases identical to TRBD2. Germline V lookup: CDR1 MNHEY, CDR2 SVGAGI. The CDR3 length is 17 residues. The J segment lost 0 bases and the V segment lost 0 bases, leaving 6 bases of the junction unmatched. CDR3 sequence (DNA): TGTGCCAGCAGTTACTCCGGGGAGGGTGGAAGCACAGATACGCAGTATTTT. Amino acid sequence: CASSYSGEGGSTDTQYF.

The V gene is TRBV27, the J gene TRBJ2-7, with D possibly being TRBD1 (6 bases). Germline V gives CDR1 MNHEY, CDR2 SMNVEV (reference sequence). The V and J ends lost 5 bases and 4 bases respectively, with 15 bases between them. CDR3 length equals 14 residues. CDR3: CASSLRGLRYEQYF. CDR3 DNA sequence: TGTGCCAGCAGTCTGAGGGGGTTGCGGTACGAGCAGTACTTC.

J is TRBJ2-1 and V is TRBV12-3 or TRBV12-4; D is possibly TRBD2 (6 bases). There are 15 residues in the CDR3. Trimming shortened V by 5 bases and J by 1 base, and 12 bases separated the two germline ends. DNA for the CDR3: TGTGCCAGCAGTCCCCAGGGACTGTCCTACAATGAGCAGTTCTTC. Its protein is CASSPQGLSYNEQFF.

The rearrangement joins TRBV12-3 or TRBV12-4 to TRBJ1-6; 10 nucleotides match TRBD1. The V gene end was trimmed by 6 bases and the J gene end by 6 bases; junction bases not matched to a gene: 2. This CDR3 has 14 residues. The CDR3 protein is CASSWDRGNSPLHF. Here the CDR3 DNA reads TGTGCCAGCAGCTGGGACAGGGGTAATTCACCCCTCCACTTT.

The J gene is TRBJ2-1, the V gene TRBV27; 12 bases map to TRBD2. Germline CDR1 and CDR2: MNHEY and SMNVEV (reference sequence). The V and J ends lost 3 bases and 9 bases, in that order; junction bases with no gene match: 6. The CDR3 runs 15 residues. Here the CDR3 DNA reads TGTGCCAGCAGTTTGACTAGCGGGAGACGAGGTGAGCAGTTCTTC. Its translation: CASSLTSGRRGEQFF.